This entry is about one TCR beta chain. What it binds is unknown. V shed 0 bases and J shed 5 bases, with 10 bases lying between them. The germline CDR1 and CDR2 sequences are GTSNPN and SVGIG (reference sequence). The CDR3 contains 14 residues. The source of the sample is a study of T-cell reconstitution after alpha-beta-depleted transplantation in children. Study-wide points: The main origin of T-cell counts and diversity one year after transplant was newly produced T cells. Reportedly, alpha-beta T cells present about two months post-transplant originated from several hundred expanded clones of graft origin. There were some patients whose high TCRbeta diversity at day 60 came from surviving recipient T cells and thymic progenitors.

During its preparation, the TCRbeta library received unique molecular identifiers. TCRdb reprocessed the PCR reads via MiXCR and lists one record per CDR3 protein. Of around 960,000 distinct CDR3 sequences in the sample, less than 30% were seen once. This TCR was sampled from a boy younger than two who had a stem cell transplant for SCID, so the T cells may come from the graft donor. Sequences were derived from PBMCs, mostly from graft donor cells, sampled 360 days after TCRalphabeta/CD19-depleted stem cell transplant. The chain couples TRBV30 to TRBJ2-2; no clear D gene. In nucleotides, the CDR3 is TGTGCCTGGAGTGTACCCCCCGGAACCGGGGAGCTGTTTTTT. Translation gives CAWSVPPGTGELFF.